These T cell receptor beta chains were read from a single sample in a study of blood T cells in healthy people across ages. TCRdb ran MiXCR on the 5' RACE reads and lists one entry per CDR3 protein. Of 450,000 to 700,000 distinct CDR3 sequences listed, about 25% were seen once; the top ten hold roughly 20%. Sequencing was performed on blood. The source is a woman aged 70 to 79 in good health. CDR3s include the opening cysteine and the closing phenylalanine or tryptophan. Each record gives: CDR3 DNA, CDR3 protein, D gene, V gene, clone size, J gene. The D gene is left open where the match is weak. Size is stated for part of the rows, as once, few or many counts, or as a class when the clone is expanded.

DNA: TGCAGCGTTGTCCCAGCGGGGCAAGAGACCCAGTACTTC
CDR3: CSVVPAGQETQYF
D: TRBD2
V: TRBV29-1
size: NA
J: TRBJ2-5

DNA: TGTGCCAGCAGTCAATGGGGACGGGGAGGGAGGAACACTGAAGCTTTCTTT
CDR3: CASSQWGRGGRNTEAFF
D: NA
V: TRBV6-2/TRBV6-3
size: NA
J: TRBJ1-1

DNA: TGTGCCAGCAGCTTAGAAATTGGGGGTGCGGAGACCCAGTACTTC
CDR3: CASSLEIGGAETQYF
D: NA
V: TRBV7-9
size: NA
J: TRBJ2-5

DNA: TGTGCCAGCAGTTTGCAGGGGCGGGCACCCCTCCACTTT
CDR3: CASSLQGRAPLHF
D: NA
V: TRBV6-5
size: few
J: TRBJ1-6

DNA: TGTGCCAGCAGCAACCCTACACCCGTGGTAGGATTGACAGATCCATACTCCTACGAGCAGTACTTC
CDR3: CASSNPTPVVGLTDPYSYEQYF
D: NA
V: TRBV21-1
size: few
J: TRBJ2-7

DNA: TGTGCCAGCAGAAAAGAGGGGGGAAGCACTGAAGCTTTCTTT
CDR3: CASRKEGGSTEAFF
D: NA
V: TRBV27
size: few
J: TRBJ1-1

DNA: TGTGCCAGCAGCCGCCGACAGGGCTCGTTCTCCTACAATGAGCAGTTCTTC
CDR3: CASSRRQGSFSYNEQFF
D: TRBD1
V: TRBV14
size: NA
J: TRBJ2-1

DNA: TGTGCCAGCAGCTCCCAGGGGCCCGCTTCGGGGGAGCAGTTCTTC
CDR3: CASSSQGPASGEQFF
D: NA
V: TRBV11-2
size: NA
J: TRBJ2-1

DNA: TGCGCCAGCAGCCAAGATAAGGGACTAGCGGGGGAGTATGAGCAGTTCTTC
CDR3: CASSQDKGLAGEYEQFF
D: TRBD2
V: TRBV4-3
size: NA
J: TRBJ2-1

DNA: TGCGCCAGCAGCCGCGGACTAGCGGGAACTCAAGAGACCCAGTACTTC
CDR3: CASSRGLAGTQETQYF
D: TRBD2
V: TRBV4-3
size: few
J: TRBJ2-5

DNA: TGTGCCAGCAGCAAGGCCGGGACAGCAACCTTC
CDR3: CASSKAGTATF
D: TRBD1
V: TRBV12-3/TRBV12-4
size: few
J: TRBJ2-7

DNA: TGCAGTGCTAGAGATCACCAGGGAGGGACCCAGTACTTC
CDR3: CSARDHQGGTQYF
D: NA
V: TRBV20-1
size: NA
J: TRBJ2-5

DNA: TGTGCCAGCAGCTTAGGCCAGCACTATGGCTACACCTTC
CDR3: CASSLGQHYGYTF
D: NA
V: TRBV7-8
size: few
J: TRBJ1-2

DNA: TGTGCCAGCAGCATGGCCCGGACTAGCGGGGGGGCTTCAGATACGCAGTATTTT
CDR3: CASSMARTSGGASDTQYF
D: TRBD2
V: TRBV7-8
size: NA
J: TRBJ2-3

DNA: TGCAGTGCTAGAGGTCTGGGGTGGGATGAAAAACTGTTTTTT
CDR3: CSARGLGWDEKLFF
D: NA
V: TRBV20-1
size: few
J: TRBJ1-4

DNA: TGCAGTGCTAGCGGTGAGCAGTACTTC
CDR3: CSASGEQYF
D: NA
V: TRBV20-1
size: NA
J: TRBJ2-7